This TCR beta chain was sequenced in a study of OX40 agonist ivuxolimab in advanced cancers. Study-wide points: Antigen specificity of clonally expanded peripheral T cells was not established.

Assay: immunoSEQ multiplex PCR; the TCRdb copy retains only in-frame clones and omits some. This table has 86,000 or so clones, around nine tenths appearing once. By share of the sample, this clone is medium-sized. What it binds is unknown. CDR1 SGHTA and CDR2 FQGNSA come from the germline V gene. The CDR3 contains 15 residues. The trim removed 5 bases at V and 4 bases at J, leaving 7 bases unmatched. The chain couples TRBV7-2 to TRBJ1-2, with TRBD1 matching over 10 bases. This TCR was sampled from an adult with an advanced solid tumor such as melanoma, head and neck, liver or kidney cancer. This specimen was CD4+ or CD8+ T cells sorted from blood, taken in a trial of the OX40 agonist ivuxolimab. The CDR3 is CASSRPGQGFYGYTF. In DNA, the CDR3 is TGTGCCAGCAGCCGTCCGGGACAGGGGTTCTATGGCTACACCTTC.